This T cell receptor beta chain stems from a study of shared clonotypes between healthy human individuals. Background on the study: The donor group consisted of a couple of women and a few men, aged 18 to 49. Whole-study findings and limits: Depth was large, yet rarefaction showed that sorted-subset sequencing was incomplete.

A note on this clone: The antigen is unknown. Different DNA sequences within this sample yield the same CDR3.

The V and J ends lost 0 bases and 5 bases respectively, with 5 bases between them. The CDR3 spans 12 residues. Germline V gene sequence: CDR1 SGHRS, CDR2 YFSETQ. Assay: immunoSEQ multiplex PCR; the TCRdb copy retains only in-frame clones and omits some. This sample has fewer than 1.8 million clones, with 97% to 99% found just once. The chain has TRBV5-1 and TRBJ1-2; unclear D gene. The receptor comes from a young man in good health. Source material: naive CD4+ T cells sorted from blood. Sample subset: CD45RA+ positively selected. The CDR3 protein is CASSLGSYGYTF. DNA for the CDR3: TGCGCCAGCAGCTTGGGATCGTATGGCTACACCTTC.